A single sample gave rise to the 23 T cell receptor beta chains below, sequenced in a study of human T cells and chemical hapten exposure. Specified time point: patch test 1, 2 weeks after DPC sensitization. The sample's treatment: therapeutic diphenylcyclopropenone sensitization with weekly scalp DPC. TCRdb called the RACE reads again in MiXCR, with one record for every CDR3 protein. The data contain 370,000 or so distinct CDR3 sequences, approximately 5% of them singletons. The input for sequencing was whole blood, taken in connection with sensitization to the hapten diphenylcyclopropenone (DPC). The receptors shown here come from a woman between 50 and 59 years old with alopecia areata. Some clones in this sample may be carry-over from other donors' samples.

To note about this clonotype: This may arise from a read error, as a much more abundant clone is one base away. The CDR3 DNA reads TGTGCCAGCAGCTTAGAAGGGATCCCTAGCACAGATACGCAGTATTTT. Its translation is CASSLEGIPSTDTQYF. This chain links TRBV7-9 with TRBJ2-3, with D unresolved. The CDR3 is 16 amino acids. Trimming pared 1 base from V and 0 bases from J, leaving 11 bases between. Germline lookup yields CDR1 SEHNR and CDR2 FQNEAQ (reference sequence).

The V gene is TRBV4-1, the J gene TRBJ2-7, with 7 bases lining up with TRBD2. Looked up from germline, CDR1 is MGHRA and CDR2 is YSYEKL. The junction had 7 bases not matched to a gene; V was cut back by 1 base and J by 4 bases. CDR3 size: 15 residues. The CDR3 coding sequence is TGCGCCAGCAGCCAAGCTAACTGGGAGGGGTACGAGCAGTACTTC. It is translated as CASSQANWEGYEQYF.

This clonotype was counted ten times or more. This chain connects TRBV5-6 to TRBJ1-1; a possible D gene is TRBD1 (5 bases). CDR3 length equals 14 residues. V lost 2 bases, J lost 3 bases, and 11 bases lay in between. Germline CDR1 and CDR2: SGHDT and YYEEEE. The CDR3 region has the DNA TGTGCCAGCAGCTTTGGGGGAGGTGACACTGAAGCTTTCTTT. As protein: CASSFGGGDTEAFF.

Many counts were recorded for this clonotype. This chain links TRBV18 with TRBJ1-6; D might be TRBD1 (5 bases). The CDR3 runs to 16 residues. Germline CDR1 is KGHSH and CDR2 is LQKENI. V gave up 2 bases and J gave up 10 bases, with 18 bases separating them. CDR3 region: CASSPTGLPRGSPLHF. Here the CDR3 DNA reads TGTGCCAGCTCACCAACGGGACTGCCTCGCGGATCACCCCTCCACTTT.

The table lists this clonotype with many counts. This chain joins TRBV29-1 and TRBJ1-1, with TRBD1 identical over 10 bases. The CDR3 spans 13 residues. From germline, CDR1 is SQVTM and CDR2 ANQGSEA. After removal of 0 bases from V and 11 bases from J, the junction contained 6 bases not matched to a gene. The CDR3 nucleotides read TGCAGCGTTGAAGATCTAGACAGGGGGCATGCTTTCTTT. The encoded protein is CSVEDLDRGHAFF.

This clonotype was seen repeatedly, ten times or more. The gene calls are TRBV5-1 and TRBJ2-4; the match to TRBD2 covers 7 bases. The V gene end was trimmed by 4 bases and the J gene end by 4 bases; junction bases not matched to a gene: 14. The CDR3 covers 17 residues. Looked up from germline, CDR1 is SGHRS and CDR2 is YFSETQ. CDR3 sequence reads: CASSPPSGAAAKNIQYF. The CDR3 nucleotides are TGCGCCAGCAGCCCCCCAAGCGGGGCGGCTGCTAAAAACATTCAGTACTTC.

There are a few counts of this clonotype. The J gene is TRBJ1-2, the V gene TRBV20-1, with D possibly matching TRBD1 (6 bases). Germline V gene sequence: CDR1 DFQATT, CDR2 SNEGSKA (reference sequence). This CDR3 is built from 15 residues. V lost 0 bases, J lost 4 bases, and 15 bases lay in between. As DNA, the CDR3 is TGCAGTGCTAGAGATCTCCGGGGGGCGGCCTATGGCTACACCTTC. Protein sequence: CSARDLRGAAYGYTF.

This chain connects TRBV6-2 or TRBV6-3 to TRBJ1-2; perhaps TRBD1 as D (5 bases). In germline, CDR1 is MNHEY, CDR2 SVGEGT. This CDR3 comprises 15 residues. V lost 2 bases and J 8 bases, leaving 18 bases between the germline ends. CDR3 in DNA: TGTGCCAGCAGTTACGGCGGGTCCAGGGTCGACGGCTACACCTTC. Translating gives CASSYGGSRVDGYTF.

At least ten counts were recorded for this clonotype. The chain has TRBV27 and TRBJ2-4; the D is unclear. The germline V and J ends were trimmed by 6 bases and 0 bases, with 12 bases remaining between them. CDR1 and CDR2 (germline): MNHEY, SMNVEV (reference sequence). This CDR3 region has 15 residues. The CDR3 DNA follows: TGTGCCAGCAGCGACCCCAAGCTAGCCAAAAACATTCAGTACTTC. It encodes CASSDPKLAKNIQYF.

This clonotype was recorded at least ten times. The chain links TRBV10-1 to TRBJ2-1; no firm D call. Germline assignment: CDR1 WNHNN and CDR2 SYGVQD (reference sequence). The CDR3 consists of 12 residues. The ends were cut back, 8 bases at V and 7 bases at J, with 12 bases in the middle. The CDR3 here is CASSLSGNEQFF. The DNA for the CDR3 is TGCGCCAGCTCCCTTTCGGGTAATGAGCAGTTCTTC.

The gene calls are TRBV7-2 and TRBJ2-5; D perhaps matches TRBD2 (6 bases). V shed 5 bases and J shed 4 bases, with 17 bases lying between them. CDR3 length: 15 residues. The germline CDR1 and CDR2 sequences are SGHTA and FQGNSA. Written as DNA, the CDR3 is TGTGCCAGCAGCCCAACTCGACTAGGACGAGAGACCCAGTACTTC. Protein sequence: CASSPTRLGRETQYF.

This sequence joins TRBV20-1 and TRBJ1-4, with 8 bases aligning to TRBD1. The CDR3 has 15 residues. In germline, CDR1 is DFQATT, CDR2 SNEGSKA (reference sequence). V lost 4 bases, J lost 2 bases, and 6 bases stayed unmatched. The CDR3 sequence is CSAKGTGGTNEKLFF. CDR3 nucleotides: TGCAGTGCTAAGGGGACAGGAGGTACTAATGAAAAACTGTTTTTT.

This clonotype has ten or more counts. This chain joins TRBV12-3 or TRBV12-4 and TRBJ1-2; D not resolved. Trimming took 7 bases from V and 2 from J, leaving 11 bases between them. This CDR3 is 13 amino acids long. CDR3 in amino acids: CASTQVLNYGYTF. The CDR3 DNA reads TGTGCCAGCACCCAGGTTTTAAACTATGGCTACACCTTC.

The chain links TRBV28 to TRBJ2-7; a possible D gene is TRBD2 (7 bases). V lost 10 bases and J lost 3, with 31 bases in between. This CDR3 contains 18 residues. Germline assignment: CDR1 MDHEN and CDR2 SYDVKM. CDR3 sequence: CATHGEGERDQSYYEQYF. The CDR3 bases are TGTGCCACCCACGGGGAGGGGGAGCGCGATCAATCCTACTACGAGCAGTACTTC. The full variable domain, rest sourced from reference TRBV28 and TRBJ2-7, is DVKVTQSSRYLVKRTGEKVFLECVQDMDHENMFWYRQDPGLGLRLIYFSYDVKMKEKGDIPEGYSVSREKKERFSLILESASTNQTSMYLCATHGEGERDQSYYEQYFGPGTRLTVT.

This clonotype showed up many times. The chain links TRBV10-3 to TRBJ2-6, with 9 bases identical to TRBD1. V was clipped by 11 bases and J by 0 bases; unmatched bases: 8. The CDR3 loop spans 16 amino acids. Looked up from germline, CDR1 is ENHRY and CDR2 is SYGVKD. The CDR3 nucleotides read TGTGCCCTTGGGGGACAGGGCCTCTCTGGGGCCAACGTCCTGACTTTC. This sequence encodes CALGGQGLSGANVLTF.

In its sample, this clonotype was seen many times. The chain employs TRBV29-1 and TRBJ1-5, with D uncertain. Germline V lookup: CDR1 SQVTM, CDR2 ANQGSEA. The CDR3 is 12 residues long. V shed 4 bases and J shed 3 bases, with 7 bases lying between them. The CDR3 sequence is CSVGGYNQPQHF. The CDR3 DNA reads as TGCAGCGTTGGTGGATACAATCAGCCCCAGCATTTT.

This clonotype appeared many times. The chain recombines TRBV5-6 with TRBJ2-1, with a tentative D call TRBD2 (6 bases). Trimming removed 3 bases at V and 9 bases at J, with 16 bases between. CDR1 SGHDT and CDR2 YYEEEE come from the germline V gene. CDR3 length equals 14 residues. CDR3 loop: CASSYTGGAGEQFF. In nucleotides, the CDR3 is TGTGCCAGCAGCTATACCGGGGGAGCTGGTGAGCAGTTCTTC.

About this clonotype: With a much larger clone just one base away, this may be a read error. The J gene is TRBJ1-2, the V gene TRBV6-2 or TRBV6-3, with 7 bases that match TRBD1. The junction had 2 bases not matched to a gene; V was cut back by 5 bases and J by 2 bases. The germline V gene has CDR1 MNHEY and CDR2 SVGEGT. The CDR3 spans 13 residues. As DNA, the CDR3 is TGTGCCAGCAGTATGGGACAGAACTATGGCTACACCTTC. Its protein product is CASSMGQNYGYTF.

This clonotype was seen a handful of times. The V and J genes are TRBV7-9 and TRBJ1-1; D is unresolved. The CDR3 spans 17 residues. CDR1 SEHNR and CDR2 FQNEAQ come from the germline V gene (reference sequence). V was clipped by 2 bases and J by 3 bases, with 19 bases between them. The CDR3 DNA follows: TGTGCCAGCAGCTTATTGGGTCGGGCTGAACTCGACACTGAAGCTTTCTTT. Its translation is CASSLLGRAELDTEAFF.

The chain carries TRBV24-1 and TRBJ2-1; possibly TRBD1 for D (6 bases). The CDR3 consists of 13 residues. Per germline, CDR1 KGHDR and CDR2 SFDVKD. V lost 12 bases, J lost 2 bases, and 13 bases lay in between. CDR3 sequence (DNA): TGTGCCGTTGGGGACACCGCCTACAATGAGCAGTTCTTC. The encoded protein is CAVGDTAYNEQFF.

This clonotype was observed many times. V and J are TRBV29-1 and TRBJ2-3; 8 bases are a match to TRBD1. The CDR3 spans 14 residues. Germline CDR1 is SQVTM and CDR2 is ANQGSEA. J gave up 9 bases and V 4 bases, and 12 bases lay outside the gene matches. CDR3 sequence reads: CSVGRQGAAQTQYF. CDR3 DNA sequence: TGCAGCGTTGGGCGGCAGGGGGCCGCCCAAACGCAGTATTTT.

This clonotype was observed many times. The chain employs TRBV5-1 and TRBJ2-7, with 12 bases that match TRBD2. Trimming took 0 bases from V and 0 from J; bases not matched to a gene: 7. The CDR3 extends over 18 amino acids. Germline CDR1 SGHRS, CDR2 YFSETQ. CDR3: CASSLVGTSGPSSYEQYF. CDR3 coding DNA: TGCGCCAGCAGCTTGGTAGGGACTAGCGGGCCTAGCTCCTACGAGCAGTACTTC.

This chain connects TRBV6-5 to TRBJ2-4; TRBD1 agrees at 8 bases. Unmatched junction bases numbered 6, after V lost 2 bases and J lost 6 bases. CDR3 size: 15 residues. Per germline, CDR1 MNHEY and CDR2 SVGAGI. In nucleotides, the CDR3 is TGTGCCAGCAGTTACCAAGGACAGGGTAGAAACATTCAGTACTTC. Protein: CASSYQGQGRNIQYF.